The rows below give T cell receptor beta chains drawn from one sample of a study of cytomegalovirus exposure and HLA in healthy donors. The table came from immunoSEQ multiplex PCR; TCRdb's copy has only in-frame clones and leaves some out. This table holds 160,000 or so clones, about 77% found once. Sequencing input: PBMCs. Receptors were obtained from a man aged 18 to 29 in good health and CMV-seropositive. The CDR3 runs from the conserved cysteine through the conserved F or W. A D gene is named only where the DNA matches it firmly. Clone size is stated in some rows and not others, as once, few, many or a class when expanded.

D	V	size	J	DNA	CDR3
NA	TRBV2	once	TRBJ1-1	TGTGCCAGCAGAAGTGGGGTCAGGGCGAGAGGCACTGAAGCTTTCTTT	CASRSGVRARGTEAFF
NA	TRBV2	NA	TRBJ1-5	TGTGCCAGCAGCGAGGGACACCGGCAACAGCCCCAGCATTTT	CASSEGHRQQPQHF
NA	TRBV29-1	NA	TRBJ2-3	TGCAGCGTTGATCGCGGAAGTTCTAGCACAGATACGCAGTATTTT	CSVDRGSSSTDTQYF
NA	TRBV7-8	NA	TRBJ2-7	TGTGCCAGCAGCCCAAGGGGGGGCTCGGACGAGCAGTACTTC	CASSPRGGSDEQYF
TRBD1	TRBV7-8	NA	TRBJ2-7	TGTGCCAGCAGCCTCTGGACAGGGCTCAGGGGAGGCTCCTACGAGCAGTACTTC	CASSLWTGLRGGSYEQYF
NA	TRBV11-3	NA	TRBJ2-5	TGTGCCAGCAGCTCCGGTGCGAGCCAAGAGACCCAGTACTTC	CASSSGASQETQYF
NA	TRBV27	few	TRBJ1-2	TGTGCCAGCAGTTTATCCCTCAGTGACAGGAACTATGGCTACACCTTC	CASSLSLSDRNYGYTF
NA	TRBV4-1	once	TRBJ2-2	TGCGCCAGCAGCCAATCCCTGACGGGGACACTGGTATCCGGGGAGCTGTTTTTT	CASSQSLTGTLVSGELFF
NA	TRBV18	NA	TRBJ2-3	TGTGCCAGCTCACTTGGAGGTCCCGAGTCACTCCCCTTTAGCACAGATACGCAGTATTTT	CASSLGGPESLPFSTDTQYF
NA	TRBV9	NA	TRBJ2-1	TGTGCCAGCAGCGGAAGTGGGGGGTACAATGAGCAGTTCTTC	CASSGSGGYNEQFF
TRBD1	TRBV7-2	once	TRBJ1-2	TGTGCCAGCAGCTTAATGACAGGGGCTAACTATGGCTACACCTTC	CASSLMTGANYGYTF
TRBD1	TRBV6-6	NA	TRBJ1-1	TGTGCCGGCGGAAGACAGGGTGCCACGTCTGAAGCTTTCTTT	CAGGRQGATSEAFF
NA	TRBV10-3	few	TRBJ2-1	TGTGCCATCAGTGTGGGAGGTGAGCAGTTCTTC	CAISVGGEQFF
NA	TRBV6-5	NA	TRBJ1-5	TGTGCCAGCAGTCCGGGTCCCGACGGGAATCAGCCCCAGCATTTT	CASSPGPDGNQPQHF
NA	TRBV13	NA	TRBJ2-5	TGTGCCAGCAGCTCCAGGACTACGCCGCGAGAGACCCAGTACTTC	CASSSRTTPRETQYF
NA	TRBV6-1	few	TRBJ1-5	TGTGCCAGCAGTGGGGACATCAATCAGCCCCAGCATTTT	CASSGDINQPQHF